Listed below are T cell receptor beta chains from one sample, sequenced in a study of beta chain features in type 1 diabetes. Profiled with immunoSEQ multiplex PCR; TCRdb holds only in-frame clones, not every one. The repertoire holds more than 25,000 clones, with less than 60% as singletons. Sample: Tregs from blood. These receptors all come from a woman aged 18-29 years with type 1 diabetes. CDR3s leave out the opening cysteine and the closing phenylalanine or tryptophan.

j_call	v_call	cdr3_aa
TRBJ2-7	TRBV7-2	ASSLDKTASYEQY
TRBJ2-4	TRBV11-2	ASSLAGKNIQY
TRBJ2-1	TRBV7-2	ASSPQNNEQF
TRBJ2-1	TRBV2	ASSAQGGTYNEQF
TRBJ1-1	TRBV20-1	SALDTEAF
TRBJ2-1	TRBV5-1	ASSPGGLRGLYNEQF
TRBJ1-2	TRBV18	ASSINQGTTNYGYT
TRBJ1-4	TRBV5-5	ASSFGPLNEKLF
TRBJ2-7	TRBV28	ASKPPSGSTLSYEQY
TRBJ2-2	TRBV5-1	ASSSNSDRNTGELF
TRBJ1-6	TRBV4-2	ASSRDRGINSPLH
TRBJ2-3	TRBV7-7	ASSPERTGTDTQY
TRBJ2-1	TRBV7-2	ASSLSGWSSYNEQF
TRBJ1-2	TRBV4-3	ASSQRPGGGYT
TRBJ1-5	TRBV19	ASSIAGGRGQPQH
TRBJ2-7	TRBV5-1	ASSWRGTSGTLDEQY
TRBJ2-2	TRBV2	ASRVRLEVGRELF
TRBJ1-1	TRBV10-1	ASSSGTGATEAF
TRBJ2-5	TRBV11-2	ASSFSSGSFGGETQY
TRBJ2-2	TRBV7-8	ASSYSIRELF
TRBJ2-1	TRBV9	ASSVGGLTGINEQF
TRBJ2-1	TRBV27	ASSPRTSGRDNEQF
TRBJ2-1	TRBV7-2	ASSRAGQDEQF
TRBJ2-1	TRBV5-4	ASSEGLAGGNEQF
TRBJ1-2	TRBV7-2	ASSLTGQGYGYT
TRBJ1-2	TRBV7-8	ASSLNRLGGYT
TRBJ2-1	TRBV27	ASSPQTGVGLGEQF
TRBJ1-2	TRBV7-2	ASSPGQGYGYT
TRBJ2-7	TRBV7-3	ASRDAQGGKQY
TRBJ2-3	TRBV30	AWRVRDRDTDTQY
TRBJ1-4	TRBV29-1	SVCRSTNEKLF
TRBJ2-1	TRBV5-6	ASSPGTGASLGNEQF
TRBJ1-5	TRBV30	AWRTGDKDNQPQH
TRBJ2-1	TRBV29-1	SVEIRDEQF
TRBJ2-7	TRBV18	ASSPGWGDEQY
TRBJ2-1	TRBV7-3	ASSPNWGLAGHNEQF
TRBJ1-5	TRBV6-5	ASRRQGDQPQH
TRBJ2-2	TRBV7-9	ASHIALGGTGELF
TRBJ2-1	TRBV18	ASSPDRREQF
TRBJ1-2	TRBV28	ASSRRGYGYT